Here is one TCR beta chain with its context. This entry comes from a study of blood T cell repertoires in COVID-19. In the original workflow: For nucleated cells, counts were estimated from reference gene primer amplification. This table comes from immunoSEQ multiplex PCR, and its TCRdb copy is limited to in-frame clones, with some not included. For V, J and clone size, that table is used; D and trimming come from the DNA. Of over 110,000 clones listed, 84% were seen once; the top ten hold about 4%. Individuals aged roughly 18 to 95 years were recruited from fewer than 30 US areas. Participants' own reports of clinical history determined their cohort assignment. V was clipped by 1 base and J by 3 bases; unmatched bases: 13. This CDR3 is built from 18 residues. Germline CDR1 reads SGHVS; CDR2 reads FQNEAQ.

This chain links TRBV7-8 with TRBJ2-7, with TRBD1 matching 9 bases. Sequenced sample: PBMCs or T cells enriched from blood (not recorded which). The sequence derives from a man aged 45 to 65 in a cohort exposed to, infected with or recovered from COVID-19 (not recorded which). CDR3 loop: CASSLVVWTGVHDYEQYF. In DNA, the CDR3 is TGTGCCAGCAGCTTAGTCGTCTGGACAGGGGTCCACGACTACGAGCAGTACTTC. The full variable domain, its missing parts supplied by reference TRBV7-8 and TRBJ2-7, is GAGVSQSPRYKVAKRGQDVALRCDPISGHVSLFWYQQALGQGPEFLTYFQNEAQLDKSGLPSDRFFAERPEGSVSTLKIQRTQQEDSAVYLCASSLVVWTGVHDYEQYFGPGTRLTVT.